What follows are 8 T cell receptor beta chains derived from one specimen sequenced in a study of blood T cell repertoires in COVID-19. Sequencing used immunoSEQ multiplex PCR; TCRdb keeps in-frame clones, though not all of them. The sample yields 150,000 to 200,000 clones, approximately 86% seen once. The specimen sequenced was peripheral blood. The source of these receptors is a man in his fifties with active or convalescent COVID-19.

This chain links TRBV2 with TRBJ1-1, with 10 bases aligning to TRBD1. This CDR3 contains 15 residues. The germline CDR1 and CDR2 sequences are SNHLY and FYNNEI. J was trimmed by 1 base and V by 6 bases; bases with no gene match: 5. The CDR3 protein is CASRPDRGSNTEAFF. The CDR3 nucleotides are TGTGCCAGCAGACCGGACAGGGGGTCGAACACTGAAGCTTTCTTT. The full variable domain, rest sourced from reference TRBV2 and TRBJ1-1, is EPEVTQTPSHQVTQMGQEVILRCVPISNHLYFYWYRQILGQKVEFLVSFYNNEISEKSEIFDDQFSVERPDGSNFTLKIRSTKLEDSAMYFCASRPDRGSNTEAFFGQGTRLTVV.

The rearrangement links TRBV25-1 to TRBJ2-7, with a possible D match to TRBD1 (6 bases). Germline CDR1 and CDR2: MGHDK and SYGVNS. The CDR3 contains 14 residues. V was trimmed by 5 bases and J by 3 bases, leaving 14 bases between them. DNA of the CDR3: TGTGCCAGCAGTCCGACAGGAATAAACTACGAGCAGTACTTC. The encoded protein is CASSPTGINYEQYF.

CDR3 DNA sequence: TGTGCCAGTAGTATATTCCAGGGGGCGAGCTATGGCTACACCTTC. Its translation: CASSIFQGASYGYTF. This rearrangement joins TRBV19 to TRBJ1-2; 8 bases are shared with TRBD1. The junction had 6 bases not matched to a gene; V was cut back by 2 bases and J by 4 bases. The length of the CDR3 is 15 residues. Germline assignment: CDR1 LNHDA and CDR2 SQIVND (reference sequence). Combining the CDR3 with reference TRBV19 and TRBJ1-2 gives the whole variable domain DGGITQSPKYLFRKEGQNVTLSCEQNLNHDAMYWYRQDPGQGLRLIYYSQIVNDFQKGDIAEGYSVSREKKESFPLTVTSAQKNPTAFYLCASSIFQGASYGYTFGSGTRLTVV.

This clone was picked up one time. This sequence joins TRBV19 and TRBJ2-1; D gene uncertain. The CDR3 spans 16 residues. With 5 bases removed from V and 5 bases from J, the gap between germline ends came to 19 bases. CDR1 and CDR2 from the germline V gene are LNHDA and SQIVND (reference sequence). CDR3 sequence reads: CASSVRPRPPHNEQFF. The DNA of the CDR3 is TGTGCCAGTAGTGTCAGGCCCCGCCCCCCCCACAATGAGCAGTTCTTC.

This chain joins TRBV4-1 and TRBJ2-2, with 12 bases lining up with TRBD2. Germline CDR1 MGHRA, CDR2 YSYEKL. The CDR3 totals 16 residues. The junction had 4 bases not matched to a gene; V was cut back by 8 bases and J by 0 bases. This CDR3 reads CASETSGSANTGELFF. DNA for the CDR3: TGCGCCAGCGAGACTAGCGGGAGCGCGAACACCGGGGAGCTGTTTTTT.

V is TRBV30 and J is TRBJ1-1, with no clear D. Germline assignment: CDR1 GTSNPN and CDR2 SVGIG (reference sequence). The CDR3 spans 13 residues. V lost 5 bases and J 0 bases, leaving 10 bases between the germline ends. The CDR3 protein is CAWGRAMNTEAFF. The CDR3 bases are TGTGCCTGGGGGAGGGCCATGAACACTGAAGCTTTCTTT.

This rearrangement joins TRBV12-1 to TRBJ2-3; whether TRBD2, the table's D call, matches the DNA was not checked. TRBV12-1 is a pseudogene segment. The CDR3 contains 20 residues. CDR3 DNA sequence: TGTGCCAGCAGCTCAAAACGAACGGCTATCAGCGCGACTAGCACAGATACGCAGTATTTT. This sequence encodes CASSSKRTAISATSTDTQYF.

The chain's CDR3 is CASSPTEGNTEAFF. Written as DNA, the CDR3 is TGTGCCAGCTCACCAACCGAGGGGAACACTGAAGCTTTCTTT. V is TRBV18 and J is TRBJ1-1; no firm D call. Trimming left V 2 bases short and J 1 base short, with 8 bases between. CDR3 size: 14 residues. Germline lookup yields CDR1 KGHSH and CDR2 LQKENI.